This TCR beta chain was recorded in a study of blood T cell repertoires in COVID-19. Study in general: Some COVID-19 samples were acute and others convalescent; all came from the United States, Italy and Spain. PBMCs, B-cell-depleted T cells, or T cells provided the cDNA or gDNA that made up the material.

In the source study's methods: Nucleated cell number was recorded as an estimate derived from reference gene primer amplification. Generated by immunoSEQ multiplex PCR, the TCRdb table keeps only in-frame clones and is missing some. The V and J calls and the clone size are those of that table, but D and trimming were determined from the DNA. The sample consists of about 150,000 clones, roughly 87% of them appearing once. J lost 7 bases, V lost 6 bases, and 10 bases had no gene match. The germline V gene encodes CDR1 LNHDA and CDR2 SQIVND (reference sequence). The CDR3 length is 15 residues. The source material was peripheral blood. This clonotype was sampled from a woman aged 50 to 65 with acute or convalescent COVID-19. The chain carries TRBV19 and TRBJ2-1; 9 bases map to TRBD1. CDR3 sequence (DNA): TGTGCCAGTAGCCTGCCGGGGACAGGGATAAATGAGCAGTTCTTC. This codes for CASSLPGTGINEQFF.